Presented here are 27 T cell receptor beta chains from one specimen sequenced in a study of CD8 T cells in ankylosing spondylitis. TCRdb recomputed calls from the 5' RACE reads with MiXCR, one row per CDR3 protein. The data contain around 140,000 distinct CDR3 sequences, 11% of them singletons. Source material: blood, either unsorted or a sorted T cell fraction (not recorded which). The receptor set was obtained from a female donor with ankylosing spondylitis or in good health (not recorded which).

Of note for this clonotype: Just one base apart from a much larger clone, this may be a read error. DNA for the CDR3: TGCGTCAGCAGCTTAGAGGGGATGAAGCCCCAGCATTTT. Translating it yields CVSSLEGMKPQHF. The gene calls are TRBV5-1 and TRBJ1-5; D might be TRBD1 (5 bases). Per germline, CDR1 SGHRS and CDR2 YFSETQ. CDR3 length equals 13 residues. The full variable domain, completed using reference TRBV5-1 and TRBJ1-5, is KAGVTQTPRYLIKTRGQQVTLSCSPISGHRSVSWYQQTPGQGLQFLFEYFSETQRNKGNFPGRFSGRQFSNSRSEMNVSTLELGDSALYLCVSSLEGMKPQHFGDGTRLSIL.

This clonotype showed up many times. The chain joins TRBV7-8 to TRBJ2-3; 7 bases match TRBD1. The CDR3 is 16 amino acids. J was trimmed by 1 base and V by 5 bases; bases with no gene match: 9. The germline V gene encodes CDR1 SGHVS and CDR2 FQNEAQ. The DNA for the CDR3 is TGTGCCAGCAGCCCTGGACAGGTCTATGGCACAGATACGCAGTATTTT. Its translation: CASSPGQVYGTDTQYF.

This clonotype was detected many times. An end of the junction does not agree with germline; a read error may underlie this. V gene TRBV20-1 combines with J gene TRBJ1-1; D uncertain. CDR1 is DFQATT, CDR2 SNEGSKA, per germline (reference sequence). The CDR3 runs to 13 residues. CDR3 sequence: CSARAALNTEAFF. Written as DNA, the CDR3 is TGCAGTGCTAGGGCGGCTCTGAATACTGAAGCTTTCTTT.

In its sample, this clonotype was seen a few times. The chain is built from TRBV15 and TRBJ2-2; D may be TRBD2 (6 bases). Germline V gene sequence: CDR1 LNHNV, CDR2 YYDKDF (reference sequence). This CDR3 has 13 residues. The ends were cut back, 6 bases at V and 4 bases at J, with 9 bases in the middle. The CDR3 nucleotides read TGTGCCACCAGTCTCGGGGGCACCGGGGAGCTGTTTTTT. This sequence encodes CATSLGGTGELFF. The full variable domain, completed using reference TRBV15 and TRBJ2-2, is DAMVIQNPRYQVTQFGKPVTLSCSQTLNHNVMYWYQQKSSQAPKLLFHYYDKDFNNEADTPDNFQSRRPNTSFCFLDIRSPGLGDTAMYLCATSLGGTGELFFGEGSRLTVL.

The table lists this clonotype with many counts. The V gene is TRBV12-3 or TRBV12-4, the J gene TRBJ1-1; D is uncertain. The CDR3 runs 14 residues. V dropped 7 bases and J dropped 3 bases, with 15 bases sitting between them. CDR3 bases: TGTGCCAGCAAGGAACCAGATCAAGACACTGAAGCTTTCTTT. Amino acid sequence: CASKEPDQDTEAFF.

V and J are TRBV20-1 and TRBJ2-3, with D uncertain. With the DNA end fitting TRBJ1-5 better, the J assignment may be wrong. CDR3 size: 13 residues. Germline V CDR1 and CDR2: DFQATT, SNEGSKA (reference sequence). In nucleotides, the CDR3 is TGCAGTGCTACAAGGGCGCGGGTAGATACGCAGCATTTT. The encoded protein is CSATRARVDTQHF.

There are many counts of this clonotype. The CDR3 nucleotides are TGTGCCAGCAGCTTAGACGTGGGATCCTACAATGAGCAGTTCTTC. Translated: CASSLDVGSYNEQFF. V is TRBV7-6 and J is TRBJ2-1, with D unresolved. The V gene's germline CDR1 is SGHVS and CDR2 FNYEAQ. Trimming left V 1 base short and J 1 base short, with 8 bases between. The CDR3 length is 15 residues.

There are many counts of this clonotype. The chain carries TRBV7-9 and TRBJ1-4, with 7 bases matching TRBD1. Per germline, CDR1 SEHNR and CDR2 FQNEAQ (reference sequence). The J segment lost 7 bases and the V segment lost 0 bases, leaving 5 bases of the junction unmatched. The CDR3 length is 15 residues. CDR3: CASSLAQGMAEKLFF. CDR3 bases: TGTGCCAGCAGCTTAGCACAGGGGATGGCTGAAAAACTGTTTTTT.

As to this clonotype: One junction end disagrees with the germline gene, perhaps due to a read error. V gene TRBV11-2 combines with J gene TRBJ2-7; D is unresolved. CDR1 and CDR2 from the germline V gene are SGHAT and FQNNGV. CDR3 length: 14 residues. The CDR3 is CASRVEENAYEQDF. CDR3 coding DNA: TGTGCCAGCAGGGTCGAGGAAAACGCCTACGAGCAGGACTTC.

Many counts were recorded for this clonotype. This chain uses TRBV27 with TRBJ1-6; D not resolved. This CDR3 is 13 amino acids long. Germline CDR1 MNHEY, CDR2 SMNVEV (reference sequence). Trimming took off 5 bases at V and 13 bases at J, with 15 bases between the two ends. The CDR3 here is CASSPLFPSPLHF. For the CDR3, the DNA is TGTGCCAGCAGTCCCCTTTTTCCATCGCCCCTCCACTTT.

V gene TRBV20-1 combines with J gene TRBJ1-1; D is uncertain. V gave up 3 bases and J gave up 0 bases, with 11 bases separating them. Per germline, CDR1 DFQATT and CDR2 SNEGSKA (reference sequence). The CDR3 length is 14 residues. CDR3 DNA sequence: TGCAGTGCTAGTTCAGAGACCTTGAACACTGAAGCTTTCTTT. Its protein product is CSASSETLNTEAFF.

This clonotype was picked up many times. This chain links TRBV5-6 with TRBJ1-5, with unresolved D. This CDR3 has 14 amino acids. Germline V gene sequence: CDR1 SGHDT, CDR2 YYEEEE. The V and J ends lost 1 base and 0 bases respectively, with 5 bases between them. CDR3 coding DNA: TGTGCCAGCAGCTTGTGGACTAGCAATCAGCCCCAGCATTTT. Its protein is CASSLWTSNQPQHF.

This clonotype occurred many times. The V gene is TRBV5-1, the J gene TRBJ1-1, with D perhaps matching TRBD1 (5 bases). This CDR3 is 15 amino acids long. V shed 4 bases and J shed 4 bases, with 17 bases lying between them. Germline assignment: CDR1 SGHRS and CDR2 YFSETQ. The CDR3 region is CASSPMEQGTTEAFF. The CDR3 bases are TGCGCCAGCAGCCCAATGGAGCAGGGCACCACTGAAGCTTTCTTT.

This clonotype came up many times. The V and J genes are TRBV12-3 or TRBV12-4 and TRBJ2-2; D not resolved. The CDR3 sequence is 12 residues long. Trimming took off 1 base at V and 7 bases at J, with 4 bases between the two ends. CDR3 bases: TGTGCCAGCAGTTTAGACTTCGGGGAGCTGTTTTTT. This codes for CASSLDFGELFF.

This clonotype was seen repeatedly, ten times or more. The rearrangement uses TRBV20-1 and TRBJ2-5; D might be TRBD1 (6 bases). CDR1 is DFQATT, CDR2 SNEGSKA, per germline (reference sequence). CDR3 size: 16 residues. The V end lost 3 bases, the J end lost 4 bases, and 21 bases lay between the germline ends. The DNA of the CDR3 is TGCAGTGCTAGGCAGCTCGGGACACCGGATCGAGAGACCCAGTACTTC. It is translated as CSARQLGTPDRETQYF.

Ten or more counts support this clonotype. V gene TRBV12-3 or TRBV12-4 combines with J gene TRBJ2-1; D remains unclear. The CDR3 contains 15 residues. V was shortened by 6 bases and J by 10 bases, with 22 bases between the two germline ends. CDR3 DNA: TGTGCCAGCAGCACCATCCCCGGTTCGCGCAAGGAGCAGTTCTTC. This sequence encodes CASSTIPGSRKEQFF.

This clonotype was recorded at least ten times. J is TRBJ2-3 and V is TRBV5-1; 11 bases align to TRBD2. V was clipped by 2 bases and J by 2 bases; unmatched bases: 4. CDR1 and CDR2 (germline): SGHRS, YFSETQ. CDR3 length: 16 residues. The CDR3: CASSFLAGGDTDTQYF. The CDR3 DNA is TGCGCCAGCAGCTTTCTAGCGGGGGGCGACACAGATACGCAGTATTTT.

The CDR3 sequence is CASSQEGRRETQYF. CDR3 sequence (DNA): TGTGCCAGCAGCCAAGAAGGTCGAAGAGAGACCCAGTACTTC. The chain carries TRBV3-1 and TRBJ2-5; D is undetermined. The germline V and J ends were trimmed by 0 bases and 4 bases, with 9 bases remaining between them. The CDR3 length is 14 residues. CDR1 is LGHDT, CDR2 YNNKEL, per germline (reference sequence).

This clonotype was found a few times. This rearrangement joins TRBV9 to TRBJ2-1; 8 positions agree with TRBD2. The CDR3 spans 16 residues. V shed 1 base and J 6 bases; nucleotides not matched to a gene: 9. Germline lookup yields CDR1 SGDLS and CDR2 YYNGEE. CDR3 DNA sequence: TGTGCCAGCAGCGTATCTACGGGAGGGAATATCAATGAGCAGTTCTTC. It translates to CASSVSTGGNINEQFF.

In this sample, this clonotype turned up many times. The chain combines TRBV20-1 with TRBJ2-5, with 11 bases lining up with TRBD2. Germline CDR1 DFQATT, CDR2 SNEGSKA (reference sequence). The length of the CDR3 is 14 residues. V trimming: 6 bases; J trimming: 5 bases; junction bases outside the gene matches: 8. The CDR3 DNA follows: TGCAGTGCGGGGACTAGCGGTAATATGGAGACCCAGTACTTC. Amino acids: CSAGTSGNMETQYF.

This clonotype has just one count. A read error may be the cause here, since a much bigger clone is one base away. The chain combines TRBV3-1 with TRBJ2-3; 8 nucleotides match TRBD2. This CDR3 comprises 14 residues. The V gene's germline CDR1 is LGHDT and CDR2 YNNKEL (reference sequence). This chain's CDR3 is CAGSQRETGDTQYF. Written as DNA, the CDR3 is TGTGCCGGCAGCCAGCGGGAGACGGGGGATACGCAGTATTTT.

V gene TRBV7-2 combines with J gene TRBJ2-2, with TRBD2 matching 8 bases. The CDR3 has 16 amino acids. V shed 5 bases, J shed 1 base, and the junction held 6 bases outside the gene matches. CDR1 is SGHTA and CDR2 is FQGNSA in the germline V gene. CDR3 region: CASSRLAHQNTGELFF. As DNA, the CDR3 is TGTGCCAGCAGCAGACTAGCGCATCAGAACACCGGGGAGCTGTTTTTT.

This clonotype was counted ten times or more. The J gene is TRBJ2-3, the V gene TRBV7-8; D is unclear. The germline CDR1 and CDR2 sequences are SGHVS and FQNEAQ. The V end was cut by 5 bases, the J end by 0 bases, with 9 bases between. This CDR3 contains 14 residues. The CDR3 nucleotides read TGTGCCAGCAGCCTCATTTTCAGCACAGATACGCAGTATTTT. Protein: CASSLIFSTDTQYF.

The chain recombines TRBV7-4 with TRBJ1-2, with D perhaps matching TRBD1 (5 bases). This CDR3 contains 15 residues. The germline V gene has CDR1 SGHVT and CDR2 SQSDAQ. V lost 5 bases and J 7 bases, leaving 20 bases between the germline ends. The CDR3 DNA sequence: TGTGCCAGCAGCCCAAGAACCGGGACTTCGGGTGGCTACACCTTC. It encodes CASSPRTGTSGGYTF.

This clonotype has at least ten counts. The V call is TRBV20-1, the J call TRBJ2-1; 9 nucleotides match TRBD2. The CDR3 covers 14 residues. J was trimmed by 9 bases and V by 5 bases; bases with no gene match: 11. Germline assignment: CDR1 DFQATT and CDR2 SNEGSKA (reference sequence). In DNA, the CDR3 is TGCAGTGCTTCTGCCGGGACTAGCTTGGTTGAGCAGTTCTTC. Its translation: CSASAGTSLVEQFF.

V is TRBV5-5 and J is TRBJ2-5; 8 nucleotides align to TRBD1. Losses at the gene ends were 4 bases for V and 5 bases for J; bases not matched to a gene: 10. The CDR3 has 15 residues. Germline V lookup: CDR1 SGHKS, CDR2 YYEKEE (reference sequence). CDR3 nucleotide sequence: TGTGCCAGCAGCCCCACTCGGACAGGGTGGGAGACCCAGTACTTC. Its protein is CASSPTRTGWETQYF.

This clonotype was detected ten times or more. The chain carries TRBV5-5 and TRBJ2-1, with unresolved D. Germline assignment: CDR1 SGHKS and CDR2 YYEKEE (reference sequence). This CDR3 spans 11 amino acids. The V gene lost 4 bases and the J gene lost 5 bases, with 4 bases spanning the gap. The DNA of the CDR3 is TGTGCCAGCAGCCGCGACAATGAGCAGTTCTTC. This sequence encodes CASSRDNEQFF.